Shown below are 28 T cell receptor beta chains from a single sample sequenced in a study of blood T cells in healthy people across ages. Sample-barcoded 5' priming and a J-beta primer mix drove a second PCR of roughly 7 to 11 cycles. Each CDR3 protein is one row after TCRdb ran MiXCR on the 5' RACE reads. The sample consists of some 1.6 million distinct CDR3 sequences, about 32% of them appearing once. The sequenced material came from blood. The receptors shown here come from a woman under 40 in good health.

This clonotype was seen a few times. The V gene is TRBV11-2, the J gene TRBJ1-2, with 8 bases that match TRBD1. The CDR3 is 17 residues long. Per the germline V gene, CDR1 is SGHAT and CDR2 is FQNNGV. With 3 bases clipped from V and 7 bases from J, the junction kept 16 bases outside the gene matches. The CDR3 DNA reads TGTGCCAGCAGCTTGAGAGCGAGGCGTCAGGGGGCGCTTGGCTACACCTTC. It codes for CASSLRARRQGALGYTF.

The table lists this clonotype with a few counts. The chain couples TRBV3-1 to TRBJ1-2, with TRBD1 matching over 8 bases. The CDR3 has 15 amino acids. Trimming cost V 0 bases and J 5 bases; bases outside gene matches: 5. Germline V gene sequence: CDR1 LGHDT, CDR2 YNNKEL (reference sequence). CDR3 sequence: CASSQDRRQGYGYTF. The CDR3 nucleotides read TGTGCCAGCAGCCAAGATCGGCGACAGGGGTATGGCTACACCTTC.

The rearrangement uses TRBV2 and TRBJ1-1, with D perhaps matching TRBD1 (5 bases). The CDR3 has 16 amino acids. V lost 1 base and J lost 4, with 16 bases in between. CDR1 is SNHLY and CDR2 is FYNNEI in the germline V gene. The CDR3 DNA follows: TGTGCCAGCAGTGAAGGACACTCTAAAAGGGGCACTGAAGCTTTCTTT. It yields the protein CASSEGHSKRGTEAFF.

This clonotype was seen more than once but under ten times. V and J are TRBV7-3 and TRBJ2-3, with TRBD1 as a possible D gene (6 bases). The CDR3 totals 16 residues. Trimming took off 5 bases at V and 2 bases at J, with 17 bases between the two ends. Per germline, CDR1 SGHTA and CDR2 FQGTGA. The CDR3 here is CASSPTADSFTDTQYF. For the CDR3, the DNA is TGTGCCAGCAGCCCCACGGCGGACAGCTTCACAGATACGCAGTATTTT.

This clonotype has more than one count but fewer than ten. This rearrangement joins TRBV20-1 to TRBJ1-5; D call uncertain. The V gene lost 4 bases and the J gene lost 0 bases, with 7 bases spanning the gap. The CDR3 has 13 residues. Germline V gene data show CDR1 as DFQATT and CDR2 as SNEGSKA (reference sequence). The CDR3 region has the DNA TGCAGTGCTAAGTCGAGTAGCAATCAGCCCCAGCATTTT. Its protein is CSAKSSSNQPQHF.

The rearrangement uses TRBV28 and TRBJ1-1; a weak D match, TRBD1 (5 bases). Trimming shortened V by 8 bases and J by 2 bases, and 15 bases separated the two germline ends. The CDR3 loop spans 14 amino acids. The germline CDR1 and CDR2 sequences are MDHEN and SYDVKM. CDR3: CASGGRRKNTEAFF. The CDR3 region has the DNA TGTGCCAGCGGGGGTCGGCGGAAAAACACTGAAGCTTTCTTT. Full variable domain (missing parts from reference TRBV28 and TRBJ1-1): DVKVTQSSRYLVKRTGEKVFLECVQDMDHENMFWYRQDPGLGLRLIYFSYDVKMKEKGDIPEGYSVSREKKERFSLILESASTNQTSMYLCASGGRRKNTEAFFGQGTRLTVV.

This clonotype was detected a few times. The rearrangement joins TRBV15 to TRBJ2-3, with D possibly matching TRBD2 (7 bases). CDR1 and CDR2 (germline): LNHNV, YYDKDF (reference sequence). This CDR3 region has 14 residues. The V and J ends lost 2 bases and 6 bases respectively, with 12 bases between them. CDR3 sequence reads: CATSRSGGGDTQYF. CDR3 bases: TGTGCCACCAGCAGATCGGGGGGCGGGGATACGCAGTATTTT.

The genes are TRBV2 and TRBJ2-3; TRBD1 agrees at 7 bases. The CDR3 extends over 15 amino acids. CDR1 is SNHLY, CDR2 FYNNEI, per germline. Trimming at V came to 6 bases and at J to 4 bases, leaving 10 bases not matched to a gene. The CDR3 is CASSEESQGADTQYF. CDR3 sequence (DNA): TGTGCCAGCAGCGAGGAAAGTCAGGGGGCAGATACGCAGTATTTT. The whole variable domain, remainder taken from reference TRBV2 and TRBJ2-3, is EPEVTQTPSHQVTQMGQEVILRCVPISNHLYFYWYRQILGQKVEFLVSFYNNEISEKSEIFDDQFSVERPDGSNFTLKIRSTKLEDSAMYFCASSEESQGADTQYFGPGTRLTVL.

The table lists this clonotype with many counts. This sequence joins TRBV5-1 and TRBJ2-5; 11 bases are shared with TRBD2. Germline CDR1 SGHRS, CDR2 YFSETQ. Losses at the gene ends were 4 bases for V and 4 bases for J; bases not matched to a gene: 12. The CDR3 runs to 17 residues. The CDR3 protein is CASSATTSGASIETQYF. The CDR3 DNA reads TGCGCCAGCAGCGCAACGACTAGCGGGGCCTCAATAGAGACCCAGTACTTC.

CDR3 in amino acids: CASSLGQPGTTQYF. The CDR3, as DNA: TGTGCCAGCAGCTTAGGACAACCCGGGACGACCCAGTACTTC. The chain uses TRBV7-2 and TRBJ2-5; D possibly uses TRBD1 or TRBD2 (5 bases each). Trimming took 1 base from V and 7 from J, leaving 13 bases between them. The CDR3 is 14 residues long. The germline CDR1 and CDR2 sequences are SGHTA and FQGNSA. The whole variable domain, filled in from reference TRBV7-2 and TRBJ2-5, reads GAGVSQSPSNKVTEKGKDVELRCDPISGHTALYWYRQSLGQGLEFLIYFQGNSAPDKSGLPSDRFSAERTGGSVSTLTIQRTQQEDSAVYLCASSLGQPGTTQYFGPGTRLLVL.

Note on this clonotype: Relative to the germline gene, one junction end is altered; a read error may explain this. Written as DNA, the CDR3 is TGTGCCAACAGCTTAGTGTGGGATCGGACAGCCACAGATACGCAGTATTTT. Protein sequence: CANSLVWDRTATDTQYF. The chain joins TRBV11-2 to TRBJ2-3; a weak D match, TRBD1 (6 bases). Germline V gene lookup returns CDR1 SGHAT and CDR2 FQNNGV. The CDR3 is 17 amino acids. Based on the CDR3 plus reference TRBV11-2 and TRBJ2-3, the full variable domain is EAGVAQSPRYKIIEKRQSVAFWCNPISGHATLYWYQQILGQGPKLLIQFQNNGVVDDSQLPKDRFSAERLKGVDSTLKIQPAKLEDSAVYLCANSLVWDRTATDTQYFGPGTRLTVL.

The chain carries TRBV12-3 or TRBV12-4 and TRBJ1-5, with 8 bases aligning to TRBD1. V gave up 6 bases and J gave up 4 bases; unmatched junction bases: 8. This CDR3 region has 15 residues. This CDR3 is CASSDTGGGNQPQHF. Here the CDR3 DNA reads TGTGCCAGCAGCGATACAGGGGGAGGTAATCAGCCCCAGCATTTT.

This clonotype has just a few counts. The J gene is TRBJ2-1, the V gene TRBV7-8; 7 nucleotides agree with TRBD2. Unmatched junction bases numbered 12, after V lost 3 bases and J lost 7 bases. The CDR3 has 16 residues. CDR1 SGHVS and CDR2 FQNEAQ come from the germline V gene. The CDR3 nucleotides read TGTGCCAGCAGCTTTGATGTCGGGGGGTTCGGGAATGAGCAGTTCTTC. Translation: CASSFDVGGFGNEQFF.

A few counts support this clonotype. The V call is TRBV7-2, the J call TRBJ1-6; D is unresolved. Germline CDR1 SGHTA, CDR2 FQGNSA. This CDR3 is 17 amino acids long. Between the trimmed V and J ends, which lost 8 bases and 9 bases, there was a span of 26 bases. CDR3 loop: CASFPSNGILHGSPLHF. In nucleotides, the CDR3 is TGTGCCAGCTTCCCGTCAAACGGGATTTTGCACGGTTCACCCCTCCACTTT.

The rearrangement joins TRBV6-1 to TRBJ2-1; 11 positions agree with TRBD2. The CDR3 spans 17 residues. CDR1 and CDR2 (germline): MNHNS, SASEGT. V dropped 0 bases and J dropped 4; count of bases not matched to a gene: 5. This CDR3 reads CASSEAYRLAGYNEQFF. Here the CDR3 DNA reads TGTGCCAGCAGTGAAGCTTATAGACTAGCGGGGTACAATGAGCAGTTCTTC.

The gene calls are TRBV27 and TRBJ2-1; the match to TRBD2 covers 11 bases. Per the germline V gene, CDR1 is MNHEY and CDR2 is SMNVEV (reference sequence). The CDR3 has 16 amino acids. Trimming at V came to 3 bases and at J to 2 bases, leaving 3 bases not matched to a gene. Written as DNA, the CDR3 is TGTGCCAGCAGTTTCCGACTAGCGGGGCCCTACAATGAGCAGTTCTTC. Translating gives CASSFRLAGPYNEQFF.

This clonotype was detected only once. The V gene is TRBV3-1, the J gene TRBJ1-3; 8 nucleotides line up with TRBD1. CDR1 LGHDT and CDR2 YNNKEL come from the germline V gene (reference sequence). The V gene end was trimmed by 4 bases and the J gene end by 4 bases; junction bases not matched to a gene: 9. The CDR3 consists of 16 residues. In nucleotides, the CDR3 is TGTGCCAGCAGCCTCGCGGGACAGGTAGTCGGAAACACCATATATTTT. Its translation: CASSLAGQVVGNTIYF.

The chain uses TRBV27 and TRBJ2-5; TRBD2 aligns across 7 bases. CDR3 size: 16 residues. The germline V gene encodes CDR1 MNHEY and CDR2 SMNVEV (reference sequence). Losses at the gene ends were 3 bases for V and 1 base for J; bases not matched to a gene: 8. The CDR3: CASSLIQRGLQETQYF. The CDR3 DNA follows: TGTGCCAGCAGTTTGATCCAGCGGGGTCTCCAAGAGACCCAGTACTTC.

The table lists this clonotype with a few counts. This chain connects TRBV27 to TRBJ1-4; D may be TRBD1 (5 bases). Germline CDR1 is MNHEY and CDR2 is SMNVEV (reference sequence). CDR3 length equals 14 residues. V was cut by 3 bases and J by 4 bases, with 9 bases left in between. The CDR3 here is CASSFGGSNEKLFF. CDR3 coding DNA: TGTGCCAGCAGTTTTGGGGGGAGTAATGAAAAACTGTTTTTT. Supplemented by reference TRBV27 and TRBJ1-4, the full variable domain reads EAQVTQNPRYLITVTGKKLTVTCSQNMNHEYMSWYRQDPGLGLRQIYYSMNVEVTDKGDVPEGYKVSRKEKRNFPLILESPSPNQTSLYFCASSFGGSNEKLFFGSGTQLSVL.

J is TRBJ1-6 and V is TRBV7-2, with 7 bases lining up with TRBD1. The CDR3 loop spans 15 amino acids. Germline V lookup: CDR1 SGHTA, CDR2 FQGNSA. With 5 bases clipped from V and 7 bases from J, the junction kept 8 bases outside the gene matches. CDR3 DNA: TGTGCCAGCAGCCTCGACAGGGTTTGGAATTCACCCCTCCACTTT. Amino acid sequence: CASSLDRVWNSPLHF.

This clonotype was observed a few times. The chain couples TRBV15 to TRBJ2-7; maybe TRBD2 (5 bases). The CDR3 loop spans 13 amino acids. Germline CDR1 is LNHNV and CDR2 is YYDKDF (reference sequence). Trimming shortened V by 3 bases and J by 7 bases, and 13 bases separated the two germline ends. In DNA, the CDR3 is TGTGCCACCAGCAGGTCTCGGGGAACGGAGCAGTACTTC. Translating it yields CATSRSRGTEQYF. Filled out from reference TRBV15 and TRBJ2-7, the complete variable domain reads DAMVIQNPRYQVTQFGKPVTLSCSQTLNHNVMYWYQQKSSQAPKLLFHYYDKDFNNEADTPDNFQSRRPNTSFCFLDIRSPGLGDTAMYLCATSRSRGTEQYFGPGTRLTVT.

This clonotype has ten or more counts. This chain joins TRBV7-6 and TRBJ2-7; 8 bases fit TRBD2. The CDR3 runs 16 residues. Trimming at V came to 2 bases and at J to 6 bases, leaving 12 bases not matched to a gene. Germline V CDR1 and CDR2: SGHVS, FNYEAQ. CDR3 coding DNA: TGTGCCAGCAGCTTATCGTACCAGCGGGAGCGGCGCGAGCAGTACTTC. Its protein product is CASSLSYQRERREQYF.

The chain couples TRBV12-3 or TRBV12-4 to TRBJ1-6; D might be TRBD1 (6 bases). Trimming stripped 5 bases from V and 9 bases from J, with 8 bases between. The CDR3 has 12 amino acids. The CDR3 loop is CASSIRGSPLHF. In DNA, the CDR3 is TGTGCCAGCAGTATCAGGGGTTCACCCCTCCACTTT.

The chain has TRBV7-6 and TRBJ2-1; D not certain. V gave up 0 bases and J gave up 2 bases, with 11 bases separating them. In germline, CDR1 is SGHVS, CDR2 FNYEAQ. The CDR3 extends over 16 amino acids. CDR3 nucleotide sequence: TGTGCCAGCAGCTTAGCGAGCAGCGTGCCCTACAATGAGCAGTTCTTC. The encoded protein is CASSLASSVPYNEQFF. Variable domain in full (rest from reference TRBV7-6 and TRBJ2-1): GAGVSQSPRYKVTKRGQDVALRCDPISGHVSLYWYRQALGQGPEFLTYFNYEAQQDKSGLPNDRFSAERPEGSISTLTIQRTEQRDSAMYRCASSLASSVPYNEQFFGPGTRLTVL.

This clonotype was detected once. The chain recombines TRBV27 with TRBJ1-2; TRBD1 aligns across 8 bases. Germline V CDR1 and CDR2: MNHEY, SMNVEV (reference sequence). This CDR3 is 15 amino acids long. V was clipped by 5 bases and J by 7 bases; unmatched bases: 12. CDR3 bases: TGTGCCAGCAGTACAATCATGACAGGGGCTAGTGGCTACACCTTC. It translates to CASSTIMTGASGYTF.

The chain is built from TRBV13 and TRBJ2-4; 7 bases match TRBD1. With 10 bases clipped from V and 2 bases from J, the junction kept 11 bases outside the gene matches. This CDR3 comprises 15 residues. Germline V gives CDR1 PRHDT, CDR2 FYEKMQ (reference sequence). The CDR3 protein is CAIRAGGSSKNIQYF. The DNA for the CDR3 is TGTGCCATTCGGGCAGGGGGTTCCTCCAAAAACATTCAGTACTTC.

The J gene is TRBJ1-2, the V gene TRBV27, with 9 bases aligning to TRBD1. CDR1 and CDR2 (germline): MNHEY, SMNVEV (reference sequence). V lost 3 bases, J lost 3 bases, and 5 bases stayed unmatched. This CDR3 is built from 15 residues. CDR3 protein: CASSFLYRGHYGYTF. The CDR3 DNA reads TGTGCCAGCAGTTTTTTGTACAGGGGGCACTATGGCTACACCTTC.

This clonotype came up a few times. The genes are TRBV14 and TRBJ2-1; TRBD1 matches at 8 bases. After removal of 5 bases from V and 4 bases from J, the junction contained 10 bases not matched to a gene. The CDR3 is made up of 16 amino acids. Germline V lookup: CDR1 SGHDN, CDR2 FVKESK. The CDR3 coding sequence is TGTGCCAGCAGCGAAGGACAGGGAATGCCTTACAATGAGCAGTTCTTC. It codes for CASSEGQGMPYNEQFF.